This entry describes one T cell receptor (beta chain). Antigen: not known. The sample belongs to a study of cytomegalovirus exposure and HLA in healthy donors. Points from the study as a whole: Later analysis placed DRB1 highest and HLA-C lowest in TCR association rates, which differed by HLA locus.

It was with 60 Vbeta and 13 Jbeta primers that the PCR ran. The authors' processing: Approximately 12 million of the approximately 80 million unique TCR beta chains counted in a later analysis were shared. Produced via immunoSEQ multiplex PCR; TCRdb's table is partial and in-frame only. From that table come the V and J calls and clone size; the DNA was used to work out D and trimming. The table lists 100,000 or so clones, roughly 70% of them singletons. This CDR3 is built from 12 residues. CDR1 SGHAT and CDR2 FQNNGV come from the germline V gene. Trimming pared 5 bases from V and 4 bases from J, leaving 6 bases between.

Sample: PBMCs. V and J are TRBV11-2 and TRBJ2-1; D call uncertain. The TCR sequence derives from a man younger than 45 in good health and CMV-seronegative. CDR3 DNA sequence: TGTGCCAGCAGCCCGTTTTACAATGAGCAGTTCTTC. Translating it yields CASSPFYNEQFF.